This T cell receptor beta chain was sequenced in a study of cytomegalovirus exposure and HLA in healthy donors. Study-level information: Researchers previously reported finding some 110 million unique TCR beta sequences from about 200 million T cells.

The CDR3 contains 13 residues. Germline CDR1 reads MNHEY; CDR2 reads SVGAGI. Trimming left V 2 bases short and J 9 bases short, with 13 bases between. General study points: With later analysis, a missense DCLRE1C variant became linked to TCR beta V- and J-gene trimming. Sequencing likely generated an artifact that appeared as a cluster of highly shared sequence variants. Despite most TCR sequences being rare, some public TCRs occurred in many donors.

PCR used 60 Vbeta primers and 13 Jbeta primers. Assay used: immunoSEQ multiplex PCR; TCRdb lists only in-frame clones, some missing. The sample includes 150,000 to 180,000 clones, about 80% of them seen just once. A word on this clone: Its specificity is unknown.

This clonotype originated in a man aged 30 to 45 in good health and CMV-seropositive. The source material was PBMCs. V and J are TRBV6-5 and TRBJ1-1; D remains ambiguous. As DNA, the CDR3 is TGTGCCAGCAGTTACGATCGGATAGCTCAAGCTTTCTTT. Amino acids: CASSYDRIAQAFF.